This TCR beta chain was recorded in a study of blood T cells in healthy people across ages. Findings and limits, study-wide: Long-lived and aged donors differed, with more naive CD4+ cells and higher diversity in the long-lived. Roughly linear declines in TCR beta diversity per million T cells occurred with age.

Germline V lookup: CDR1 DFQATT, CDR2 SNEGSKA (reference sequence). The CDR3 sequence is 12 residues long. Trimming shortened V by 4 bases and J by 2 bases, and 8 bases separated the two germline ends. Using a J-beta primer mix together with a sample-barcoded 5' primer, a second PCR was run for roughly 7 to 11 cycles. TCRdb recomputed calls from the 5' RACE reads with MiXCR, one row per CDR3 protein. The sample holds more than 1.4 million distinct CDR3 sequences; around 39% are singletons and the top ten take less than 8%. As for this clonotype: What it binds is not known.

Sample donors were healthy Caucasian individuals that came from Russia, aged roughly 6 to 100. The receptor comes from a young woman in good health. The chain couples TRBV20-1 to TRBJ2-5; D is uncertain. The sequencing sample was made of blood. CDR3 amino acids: CSAKLGQETQYF. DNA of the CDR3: TGCAGTGCTAAGTTGGGGCAAGAGACCCAGTACTTC.